The clone carrying this TCR beta chain was detected ten times or more. CDR1 is SGHRS, CDR2 YFSETQ, per germline. The CDR3 consists of 15 residues. Trimming took 0 bases from V and 9 from J, leaving 16 bases between them. The data derive from a study of blood T cells in healthy people across ages. With a J-beta primer mix and a sample-barcoded 5' primer, a second PCR ran roughly 6 to 11 cycles. Template switching added a 12-random-nucleotide identifier to every cDNA molecule. MiXCR was run by TCRdb on the 5' RACE reads, yielding one entry per CDR3 protein. The profile shows hundreds of thousands of distinct CDR3 sequences, about 50% of them singletons. Peripheral blood was drawn, 7.5 to 10 milliliters per donor.

This rearrangement joins TRBV5-1 to TRBJ2-1; TRBD1 is a possible D gene (6 bases). Sequences were obtained from blood. The TCR originated in a woman older than 75 in good health. CDR3 sequence reads: CASSLEGRGSAEQFF. The CDR3, as DNA: TGCGCCAGCAGCTTGGAGGGCAGGGGCTCGGCTGAGCAGTTCTTC.